This TCR beta chain emerged from a study of early T cells in non-severe SARS-CoV-2 infection. Study-level points and caveats: The matching step, a VDJdb search, favored anti-spike CD8 responses and missed private and CD4 specificities.

A single record per CDR3 protein comes from TCRdb applying MiXCR to the 5' RACE reads. The repertoire consists of tens of thousands of distinct CDR3 sequences, with around 6% occurring once and the leading ten covering around 7.6%. This clonotype was found many times. No antigen is known for it. The sequence came from an adult who was a healthcare worker with PCR-confirmed SARS-CoV-2 infection or an uninfected control (not recorded which). The sequenced material came from whole blood.

The CDR3 DNA follows: TGTGCCAGCAGTCAGGCGGGATTTACTGAAGCTTTCTTT. It encodes CASSQAGFTEAFF. The chain links TRBV7-3 to TRBJ1-1; D ambiguous. Trimming stripped 6 bases from V and 5 bases from J, with 13 bases between. The CDR3 has 13 residues. Germline assignment: CDR1 SGHTA and CDR2 FQGTGA.